The 2 T cell receptor beta chains listed next were all sequenced from one sample in a study of identical twins. TCRdb fed the 5' RACE reads into MiXCR, producing one record per CDR3 protein. The table shows more than 350,000 distinct CDR3 sequences, with 9% occurring only once. The sequencing input was naive T cells sorted from blood. Source of these receptors: a woman aged 50 to 60 in good health.

This clonotype came up a few times. The chain carries TRBV10-2 and TRBJ2-1; D is perhaps TRBD2 (6 bases). The V end lost 6 bases, the J end lost 3 bases, and 12 bases lay between the germline ends. The CDR3 contains 14 residues. Germline V gene data show CDR1 as WSHSY and CDR2 as SAAADI. CDR3 nucleotide sequence: TGCGCCAGCAGACTCCGGGACTTCTACAATGAGCAGTTCTTC. It specifies CASRLRDFYNEQFF.

This chain links TRBV12-3 or TRBV12-4 with TRBJ2-1; D may be TRBD1 (6 bases). This CDR3 has 16 residues. Deletions cut 3 bases from V and 6 bases from J, with 18 bases between. The CDR3: CASSFLGQRTPNEQFF. CDR3 DNA sequence: TGTGCCAGCAGTTTCCTCGGACAGCGAACGCCCAATGAGCAGTTCTTC.